The text below deals with one T cell receptor (beta chain). The antigen is undetermined. This entry is derived from a study of cytomegalovirus exposure and HLA in healthy donors. Germline V gives CDR1 SGHTA, CDR2 FQGNSA. The CDR3 totals 14 residues. After removal of 3 bases from V and 7 bases from J, the junction contained 9 bases not matched to a gene. Regarding the study as a whole: In vitro experiments confirmed that a few CMV-associated chains were specific for CMV antigens. A list of 150 to 200 TCR beta chains associated with cytomegalovirus was given.

Libraries were prepared by immunoSEQ multiplex PCR; TCRdb keeps only in-frame clonotypes and omits some of them. This table holds approximately 170,000 clones, 85% found once. The gene calls are TRBV7-2 and TRBJ2-7; 7 bases agree with TRBD1. This TCR derives from a man aged 25-40 years in good health and CMV-seropositive. What was sequenced was PBMCs. CDR3 in DNA: TGTGCCAGCAGCTTCCGGGACAGAGTGGGGGAGCAGTACTTC. This translates into CASSFRDRVGEQYF. The full variable domain, its missing parts supplied by reference TRBV7-2 and TRBJ2-7, is GAGVSQSPSNKVTEKGKDVELRCDPISGHTALYWYRQSLGQGLEFLIYFQGNSAPDKSGLPSDRFSAERTGGSVSTLTIQRTQQEDSAVYLCASSFRDRVGEQYFGPGTRLTVT.